This T cell receptor beta chain originates from a study of blood T cell repertoires in COVID-19 (dated by TCRdb to about 2020). At the level of the whole study: The collaborator samples originated in the United States, Italy and Spain and spanned the acute and convalescent phases of COVID-19. The sample metadata nearly always contained a de-identified subject ID, COVID-19 status, age in years and sex. Samples came from the ongoing ImmuneRACE study (first 160 participants) plus 1,254 subjects from 6 global collaborators. The material from the prospective study consisted of cDNA or gDNA derived from T cells, B-cell-depleted T cells, or PBMCs. The repertoires were released in a freely available public database meant as a resource for research on the immune response to SARS-CoV-2. HLA class I and class II types, where available, came from metadata supplied by the sample provider rather than from assay-based typing. The dataset comprised deeply sampled blood TCRbeta repertoires from subjects exposed to, actively infected with, or recovered from COVID-19. On the study overall, not on this receptor specifically: The amount of clinical and demographic metadata varied by source and participant and was provided uncurated.

TCRbeta CDR3 regions were amplified from genomic DNA by means of the immunoSEQ Assay, a bias-controlled multiplex PCR. The original methods were these. Within the assay, amplification of reference gene primers was used to estimate how many nucleated cells each sample contained. Sequence reads were collapsed and filtered to measure the absolute abundance of every unique TCRbeta CDR3 rearrangement. Productive Simpson clonality was computed per sample as the square root of Simpson's diversity index over productive rearrangements. TCRdb obtained this table from immuneACCESS and retained in-frame rearrangements with V and J assigned. These tables miss some clones; where compared with another copy, unresolved V genes account for less than half of the shortfall, and the remainder is unexplained. V and J calls and clone size are copied from that table; D and trimming were computed from the DNA. Here the sample has about 240,000 clones; approximately 80% occur a single time. The ten largest clones capture 4.7% of the sample.

Each collaborating institution followed its own protocols to collect whole blood in K2EDTA tubes. For TCRbeta analysis, collaborators shipped samples as frozen whole blood, isolated PBMCs, or DNA extracted from either of those sample types. For this clone: The antigen this receptor binds is unknown. Base qualities were left out, and no much larger clone turns up one base away. Additional DNA sequences in this sample encode the identical CDR3.

V gives up 0 bases and J gives up 3 bases, and the segment between their germline ends measures 7 bases. CDR1 is given as SGHDT and CDR2 as YYEEEE, both from the germline V gene. Reading from cysteine to phenylalanine, the CDR3 counts 13 amino acids. The only DNA kept is the CDR3, 39 bases in frame from the first base. This clonotype was obtained from a woman in her 70s with acute or convalescent COVID-19. This sequence uses TRBV5-6 and TRBJ2-7, with the D gene not clear enough to name. The specimen was peripheral blood. The DNA sequence is as follows: TGTGCCAGCAGCTTGGCTGGCAGCTACGAGCAGTACTTC. It encodes CASSLAGSYEQYF. Reference TRBV5-6 and TRBJ2-7 proteins supply the regions before and after the CDR3; the full variable domain is: DAGVTQSPTHLIKTRGQQVTLRCSPKSGHDTVSWYQQALGQGPQFIFQYYEEEERQRGNFPDRFSGHQFPNYSSELNVNALLLGDSALYLCASSLAGSYEQYFGPGTRLTVT.